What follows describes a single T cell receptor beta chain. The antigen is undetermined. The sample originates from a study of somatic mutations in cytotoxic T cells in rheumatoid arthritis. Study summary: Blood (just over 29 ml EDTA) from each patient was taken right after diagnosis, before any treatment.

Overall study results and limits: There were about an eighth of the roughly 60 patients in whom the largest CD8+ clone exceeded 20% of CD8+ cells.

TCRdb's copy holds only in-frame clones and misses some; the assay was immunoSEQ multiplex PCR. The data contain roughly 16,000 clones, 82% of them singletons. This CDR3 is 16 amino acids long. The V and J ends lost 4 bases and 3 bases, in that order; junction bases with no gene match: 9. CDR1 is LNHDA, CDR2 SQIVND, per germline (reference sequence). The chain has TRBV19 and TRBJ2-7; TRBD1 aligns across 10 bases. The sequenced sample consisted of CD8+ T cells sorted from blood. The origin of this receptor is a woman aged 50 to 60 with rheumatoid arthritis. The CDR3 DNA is TGTGCCAGTAGTACGCAGGGACAGGGGAACGACTACGAGCAGTACTTC. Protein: CASSTQGQGNDYEQYF.